Described below is a single TCR beta chain sequence and its context. The data derive from a study of T cells in Graves' hyperthyroidism and ophthalmopathy. In the study overall: Peripheral blood was collected at initial diagnosis, before any treatment.

The CDR3 is 15 residues long. V was shortened by 2 bases and J by 5 bases, with 16 bases between the two germline ends. The germline CDR1 and CDR2 sequences are MNHEY and SVGEGT. Disease lasting under 3 months, a NOSPECS grade of at least 4, and a Clinical Activity Score of at least 3 were features of the ophthalmopathy patients. TCR beta CDR3 region amplification was performed from RNA transcripts. The TCR CDR3 was amplified in a first-round RT-PCR using the HTBI primer set. Using its own MiXCR run on the multiplex PCR reads, TCRdb lists one record per CDR3 protein. Altogether around 600,000 distinct CDR3 sequences are present, 13% to 15% being singletons, with the ten largest covering over 6%.

V and J are TRBV6-2 or TRBV6-3 and TRBJ2-7; either TRBD1 or TRBD2 may supply D (6 bases each). The sample was blood. The receptor was derived from a woman younger than 35 with Graves' ophthalmopathy. The CDR3 region has the DNA TGTGCCAGCAGTTACAGAGGAGGGGGGTTCCACGAGCAGTACTTC. Translating gives CASSYRGGGFHEQYF.